Listed here are 13 T cell receptor beta chains from one sample, sequenced in a study of T cell responses to AZD1222 COVID-19 vaccine. TCRdb keeps only in-frame clones here, not all; method: immunoSEQ multiplex PCR. The table includes about 100,000 clones, 75% to 95% detected once. The sequences come from peripheral blood, collected 28 days after the second AZD1222 dose. These receptors were obtained from an adult who received the AZD1222 COVID-19 vaccine.

This clone was counted between two and nine times. The J gene is TRBJ1-2, the V gene TRBV6-5; no clear D gene. V was cut by 0 bases and J by 2 bases, with 13 bases left in between. The length of the CDR3 is 16 residues. Germline lookup yields CDR1 MNHEY and CDR2 SVGAGI. CDR3 coding DNA: TGTGCCAGCAGTTACTCGACCCACGGACGAAACTATGGCTACACCTTC. This codes for CASSYSTHGRNYGYTF.

V gene TRBV4-1 combines with J gene TRBJ2-7, with 9 bases lining up with TRBD1. The V gene's germline CDR1 is MGHRA and CDR2 YSYEKL. This CDR3 is built from 16 residues. Unmatched junction bases numbered 13, after V lost 3 bases and J lost 7 bases. The CDR3 sequence is CASSHPFRDRENEQYF. CDR3 nucleotide sequence: TGCGCCAGCAGCCACCCCTTTAGGGACAGGGAGAATGAGCAGTACTTC.

The V call is TRBV7-6, the J call TRBJ2-7; TRBD1 agrees at 9 bases. This CDR3 has 15 amino acids. The germline gives CDR1 SGHVS, CDR2 FNYEAQ. The J segment lost 2 bases and the V segment lost 0 bases, leaving 2 bases of the junction unmatched. The DNA of the CDR3 is TGTGCCAGCAGCTTAGCACAGGGGGCCGCCTACGAGCAGTACTTC. The encoded protein is CASSLAQGAAYEQYF.

The genes are TRBV7-2 and TRBJ2-5; D tentatively reads TRBD1 or TRBD2 (6 bases each). CDR3 length equals 14 residues. CDR1 and CDR2 (germline): SGHTA, FQGNSA. V dropped 0 bases and J dropped 5 bases, with 10 bases sitting between them. The CDR3 reads CASSLAGGGETQYF. CDR3 nucleotide sequence: TGTGCCAGCAGCTTAGCGGGGGGCGGGGAGACCCAGTACTTC.

This chain joins TRBV3-1 (or the pseudogene TRBV3-2) and TRBJ2-7; possibly TRBD1 for D (5 bases). Trimming took off 9 bases at V and 5 bases at J, with 17 bases between the two ends. Germline CDR1 is LGHDT and CDR2 is YNNKEL (reference sequence). This CDR3 contains 13 residues. The CDR3 reads CASAPRVRNEQYF. CDR3 nucleotides: TGTGCCAGTGCTCCCAGGGTTCGAAACGAGCAGTACTTC.

The rearrangement links TRBV5-1 to TRBJ2-1; tentative D call: TRBD2 (5 bases). The CDR3 runs 14 residues. The germline CDR1 and CDR2 sequences are SGHRS and YFSETQ. The V end was cut by 4 bases, the J end by 2 bases, with 10 bases between. The CDR3 loop reads CASSGAGPYNEQFF. The CDR3 DNA reads as TGCGCCAGCAGCGGCGCGGGCCCCTACAATGAGCAGTTCTTC.

Details on this clone: Other DNA sequences in this sample translate to the same CDR3. This chain connects TRBV5-6 to TRBJ2-3, with 8 nucleotides matching TRBD2. J lost 2 bases, V lost 0 bases, and 5 bases had no gene match. The CDR3 length is 16 residues. Germline CDR1 SGHDT, CDR2 YYEEEE. CDR3 protein: CASSLVWRGDTDTQYF. In DNA, the CDR3 is TGTGCCAGCAGCTTGGTTTGGCGGGGGGACACAGATACGCAGTATTTT.

The chain recombines TRBV3-1 (or the pseudogene TRBV3-2) with TRBJ1-5, with no clear D. CDR3 length equals 16 residues. V gave up 6 bases and J gave up 1 base, with 16 bases separating them. Germline V lookup: CDR1 LGHDT, CDR2 YNNKEL (reference sequence). As DNA, the CDR3 is TGTGCCAGCAGTCTAGCCTCCCCGGGAAGCAATCAGCCCCAGCATTTT. This codes for CASSLASPGSNQPQHF.

V usage is TRBV27 and J usage is TRBJ2-7; 7 bases match TRBD2. Per germline, CDR1 MNHEY and CDR2 SMNVEV (reference sequence). Germline trimming cut 6 bases from V and 4 bases from J; bases unmatched to any gene: 9. The CDR3 runs 14 residues. The CDR3 region has the DNA TGTGCCAGCAGCCCTCGGGGACTACCTTACGAGCAGTACTTC. Translated, it gives CASSPRGLPYEQYF.

This chain links TRBV6-1 with TRBJ1-2, with D possibly being TRBD1 (6 bases). The V gene lost 10 bases and the J gene lost 8 bases, with 14 bases spanning the gap. The CDR3 sequence is 11 residues long. Germline CDR1 and CDR2: MNHNS and SASEGT. The CDR3 protein is CATYRGGGYTF. The CDR3 region has the DNA TGTGCCACCTACCGGGGGGGCGGCTACACCTTC.

This chain uses TRBV13 with TRBJ1-5; 7 bases agree with TRBD1. Germline V gene data show CDR1 as PRHDT and CDR2 as FYEKMQ (reference sequence). Trimming cost V 4 bases and J 1 base; bases outside gene matches: 7. CDR3 length: 16 amino acids. CDR3 DNA sequence: TGTGCCAGCAGCTCTTCTTACAGGGGAAGCAATCAGCCCCAGCATTTT. Protein: CASSSSYRGSNQPQHF.

The rearrangement uses TRBV7-6 and TRBJ1-1, with TRBD1 as a possible D gene (5 bases). Trimming pared 7 bases from V and 0 bases from J, leaving 18 bases between. CDR1 SGHVS and CDR2 FNYEAQ come from the germline V gene. This CDR3 has 16 amino acids. Here the CDR3 reads CASKAYRGVLNTEAFF. The CDR3 coding sequence is TGTGCCAGCAAAGCTTACCGGGGCGTTTTGAACACTGAAGCTTTCTTT.

V is TRBV18 and J is TRBJ1-2; possibly TRBD1 for D (5 bases). CDR3 length equals 13 residues. Looked up from germline, CDR1 is KGHSH and CDR2 is LQKENI. V dropped 3 bases and J dropped 4 bases, with 9 bases sitting between them. CDR3 DNA: TGTGCCAGCTCACCCGACGGGGGCTATGGCTACACCTTC. The encoded protein is CASSPDGGYGYTF.